The clone carrying this T cell receptor beta chain was found many times. V trimming: 8 bases; J trimming: 2 bases; junction bases outside the gene matches: 1. The V gene's germline CDR1 is SGHAT and CDR2 FQNNGV. The CDR3 runs 14 residues. TCRdb itself ran the RT-PCR reads through MiXCR, one entry per CDR3 protein. This sample has hundreds of thousands of distinct CDR3 sequences; approximately 15% occur once, and the top ten carry just over 3.5%. Sequencing was done on a sample of memory CD4+ T cells from blood. This receptor was taken from a female donor in good health, serving as a healthy control. This chain connects TRBV11-2 to TRBJ2-3, with 13 bases aligning to TRBD2. CDR3 in amino acids: CASGTSGTTDTQYF. The CDR3 DNA follows: TGTGCCAGCGGGACTAGCGGGACCACAGATACGCAGTATTTT.